Below, 14 T cell receptor beta chains from the same sample are listed, as sequenced in a study of T cell repertoires in aging, cancer and after chemotherapy. TCR beta rearrangements were amplified from peripheral blood genomic DNA. TRB rearrangements spanning V, D and J were amplified using mixed TRB-A/B primers. TCRdb processed the multiplex PCR reads anew with MiXCR; each CDR3 protein has one entry. This table has more than 3,500 distinct CDR3 sequences, around 28% appearing once. The sequenced sample was blood. The receptors originated from a human donor with a blood cancer.

This clonotype qualifies as medium-sized. An end of the junction differs from the germline gene, which may be a read error. The chain links TRBV13 to TRBJ1-6; D may be TRBD1 (5 bases). CDR1 is PRHDT, CDR2 FYEKMQ, per germline (reference sequence). The CDR3 totals 12 residues. For the CDR3, the DNA is TGTGCCAGCAGCCCTTACCGGGACCTGACCACCTTT. It encodes CASSPYRDLTTF.

This clonotype was observed a few times. The rearrangement joins TRBV27 to TRBJ1-2; a possible D gene is TRBD1 (5 bases). Trimming cost V 9 bases and J 4 bases, with 12 bases left between them. The CDR3 length is 12 residues. Germline CDR1 MNHEY, CDR2 SMNVEV (reference sequence). CDR3 sequence reads: CARRGACYGYTF. DNA for the CDR3: TGTGCCAGAAGAGGGGCTTGCTATGGCTACACCTTC.

This clonotype was observed a handful of times. This chain joins TRBV5-6 and TRBJ2-3; 14 bases are a match to TRBD2. The germline V gene has CDR1 SGHDT and CDR2 YYEEEE. The trim removed 3 bases at V and 6 bases at J, leaving 9 bases unmatched. The CDR3 extends over 17 amino acids. CDR3 loop: CASSSQTSGGVGDTQYF. The CDR3 nucleotides are TGTGCCAGCAGCTCGCAGACTAGCGGGGGGGTGGGCGATACGCAGTATTTT.

The chain joins TRBV19 to TRBJ2-5; tentative D call: TRBD2 (5 bases). Germline V gives CDR1 LNHDA, CDR2 SQIVND (reference sequence). V was shortened by 8 bases and J by 7 bases, with 17 bases between the two germline ends. This CDR3 contains 13 residues. The CDR3 bases are TGTGCCAGTCGAATAGCGCCCTCGGGGACCCAGTACTTC. Amino acids: CASRIAPSGTQYF.

This clonotype was seen a handful of times. The genes are TRBV6-5 and TRBJ2-1; no clear D gene. Germline lookup yields CDR1 MNHEY and CDR2 SVGAGI. The CDR3 runs to 9 residues. Trimming shortened V by 8 bases and J by 8 bases, and 4 bases separated the two germline ends. The CDR3 coding sequence is TGTGCCAGCGTACATGAGCAGTTCTTC. Amino acids: CASVHEQFF.

The J gene is TRBJ2-3, the V gene TRBV5-6; D might be TRBD2 (7 bases). CDR1 and CDR2 from the germline V gene are SGHDT and YYEEEE. Trimming took off 0 bases at V and 7 bases at J, with 18 bases between the two ends. The CDR3 runs to 16 residues. The CDR3 DNA sequence: TGTGCCAGCAGCTTGGACCTAGAGGGGGGGCTCAATACGCAGTATTTT. It codes for CASSLDLEGGLNTQYF.

This chain uses TRBV18 with TRBJ2-7; D gene unclear. With 2 bases removed from V and 5 bases from J, the gap between germline ends came to 4 bases. Germline values: CDR1 KGHSH, CDR2 LQKENI. CDR3 size: 11 residues. The CDR3 DNA sequence: TGTGCCAGCTCACCAGGGGACGAGCAGTACTTC. Translating gives CASSPGDEQYF.

This sequence joins TRBV7-9 and TRBJ1-1; D gene unclear. The CDR3 has 15 residues. The V gene lost 1 base and the J gene lost 7 bases, with 16 bases spanning the gap. CDR1 and CDR2 (germline): SEHNR, FQNEAQ (reference sequence). The CDR3 spells CASSLVEQETLEAFF. The CDR3 coding sequence is TGTGCCAGCAGCTTAGTGGAGCAAGAGACACTTGAAGCTTTCTTT.

There are a few counts of this clonotype. The chain recombines TRBV12-3 or TRBV12-4 with TRBJ2-3, with TRBD1 as a possible D gene (5 bases). Trimming cost V 2 bases and J 2 bases, with 20 bases left between them. CDR3 size: 18 residues. The CDR3 DNA is TGTGCCAGCAGTTTACAGCCAAAGGGGCCATCTATCACAGATACGCAGTATTTT. Amino acid sequence: CASSLQPKGPSITDTQYF.

The V call is TRBV7-9, the J call TRBJ1-1; TRBD1 matches 7 bases. V was pared by 5 bases and J by 3 bases, with 9 bases of the junction left unmatched. The germline CDR1 and CDR2 sequences are SEHNR and FQNEAQ (reference sequence). The CDR3 contains 15 residues. CDR3 loop: CASSPRTGGDTEAFF. The DNA of the CDR3 is TGTGCCAGCAGCCCGCGGACAGGCGGGGACACTGAAGCTTTCTTT.

This clonotype is termed medium-sized. This chain links TRBV18 with TRBJ2-6; no firm D call. CDR3 length: 13 residues. Between the trimmed V and J ends, which lost 7 bases and 3 bases, there was a span of 7 bases. The germline CDR1 and CDR2 sequences are KGHSH and LQKENI. Here the CDR3 reads CASFRGGANVLTF. The CDR3 bases are TGTGCCAGCTTCCGTGGTGGGGCCAACGTCCTGACTTTC.

The J gene is TRBJ2-3, the V gene TRBV11-3; 13 nucleotides match TRBD2. V lost 3 bases and J lost 4; bases outside the gene matches: 4. Germline loops: CDR1 SGHNT, CDR2 YENEEA. CDR3 length equals 16 residues. The chain's CDR3 is CASSLVGLAGPDTQYF. Here the CDR3 DNA reads TGTGCCAGCAGCTTGGTGGGACTAGCGGGACCAGATACGCAGTATTTT.

The chain combines TRBV6-6 with TRBJ2-7; 9 positions agree with TRBD1. J lost 0 bases, V lost 6 bases, and 6 bases had no gene match. CDR1 and CDR2 from the germline V gene are MNHNY and SVGAGI (reference sequence). CDR3 length equals 15 residues. DNA for the CDR3: TGTGCCAGCAGCCTCGGACAGGGGAGCTCCTACGAGCAGTACTTC. As protein: CASSLGQGSSYEQYF.

This sequence joins TRBV15 and TRBJ1-1; D is possibly TRBD1 (6 bases). V dropped 6 bases and J dropped 2 bases, with 13 bases sitting between them. This CDR3 region has 14 residues. From germline, CDR1 is LNHNV and CDR2 YYDKDF (reference sequence). The CDR3 nucleotides read TGTGCCACCAGACCTGAACAGGGAAACACTGAAGCTTTCTTT. This translates into CATRPEQGNTEAFF.